This TCR beta chain was captured by sequencing in a study of OX40 agonist ivuxolimab in advanced cancers. Anyone with autoimmune disease history or systemic immunosuppression was excluded. Losses at the gene ends were 0 bases for V and 2 bases for J; bases not matched to a gene: 7. This CDR3 is 16 amino acids long. CDR1 is SGHRS, CDR2 YFSETQ, per germline. Clones were sequenced by immunoSEQ multiplex PCR, and TCRdb holds only the in-frame ones, with some missing. The repertoire includes roughly 64,000 clones, roughly 80% of them detected once, and around 5% sits in the top ten. This clone was seen just once.

The chain is built from TRBV5-1 and TRBJ2-5, with 7 bases fitting TRBD2. Sample: CD4+ or CD8+ T cells sorted from blood, taken in a trial of the OX40 agonist ivuxolimab. The clonotype was recovered from an adult with an advanced solid tumor such as melanoma, head and neck, liver or kidney cancer. The CDR3 DNA follows: TGCGCCAGCAGCTTGGGGGCGCAAGCGGGACAAGAGACCCAGTACTTC. Encoded protein: CASSLGAQAGQETQYF.